These 20 T cell receptor beta chains were all obtained from the same sample, sequenced in a study of blood T cell repertoires in COVID-19. Assay: immunoSEQ multiplex PCR; the TCRdb copy retains only in-frame clones and omits some. This table holds 150,000 to 200,000 clones, 86% found once. The sample consisted of peripheral blood. Every receptor here comes from a man between 18 and 29 years old with acute or convalescent COVID-19.

V and J are TRBV2 and TRBJ1-1; D may be TRBD1 (6 bases). CDR1 SNHLY and CDR2 FYNNEI come from the germline V gene. The CDR3 spans 15 residues. The ends were cut back, 6 bases at V and 1 base at J, with 15 bases in the middle. The CDR3 region has the DNA TGTGCCAGCAGGAAAGAAGACAGGCCGAACACTGAAGCTTTCTTT. Protein sequence: CASRKEDRPNTEAFF. The entire variable domain, with the rest obtained from reference TRBV2 and TRBJ1-1, is as follows: EPEVTQTPSHQVTQMGQEVILRCVPISNHLYFYWYRQILGQKVEFLVSFYNNEISEKSEIFDDQFSVERPDGSNFTLKIRSTKLEDSAMYFCASRKEDRPNTEAFFGQGTRLTVV.

The chain links TRBV25-1 to TRBJ2-7, with TRBD2 matching 7 bases. The CDR3 is 14 residues long. V dropped 4 bases and J dropped 5; count of bases not matched to a gene: 8. CDR1 is MGHDK and CDR2 is SYGVNS in the germline V gene. The CDR3: CASSVWEGTHEQYF. CDR3 DNA: TGTGCCAGCAGTGTGTGGGAGGGGACGCACGAGCAGTACTTC.

The chain is built from TRBV10-2 and TRBJ1-1; tentatively, D is TRBD1 (5 bases). V lost 8 bases, J lost 3 bases, and 16 bases lay in between. This CDR3 region has 14 residues. Per the germline V gene, CDR1 is WSHSY and CDR2 is SAAADI. In nucleotides, the CDR3 is TGCGCCAGCCGGTCTCAGGGAGGCGACACTGAAGCTTTCTTT. The encoded protein is CASRSQGGDTEAFF.

This clone was detected only a few times. The chain joins TRBV4-1 to TRBJ1-4; tentatively, D is TRBD1 (5 bases). Trimming took off 4 bases at V and 8 bases at J, with 17 bases between the two ends. Germline CDR1 is MGHRA and CDR2 is YSYEKL. The CDR3 loop spans 15 amino acids. The CDR3, as DNA: TGCGCCAGCAGCCTCAAGGGGCAGGGCTTAGAAAAACTGTTTTTT. The encoded protein is CASSLKGQGLEKLFF.

The chain employs TRBV19 and TRBJ1-1, with a tentative D call TRBD1 (6 bases). The CDR3 sequence is 14 residues long. Germline V gene lookup returns CDR1 LNHDA and CDR2 SQIVND (reference sequence). The ends were cut back, 4 bases at V and 2 bases at J, with 11 bases in the middle. CDR3 in amino acids: CASSRGLPNTEAFF. The CDR3 DNA is TGTGCCAGTAGTAGGGGGCTTCCTAACACTGAAGCTTTCTTT.

This chain's CDR3 is CASSEMQGGNEQFF. The CDR3 nucleotides are TGTGCCAGCAGTGAAATGCAGGGTGGAAATGAGCAGTTCTTC. The chain uses TRBV6-4 and TRBJ2-1; the D gene is possibly TRBD1 (5 bases). Trimming took 3 bases from V and 7 from J, leaving 13 bases between them. This CDR3 has 14 amino acids. Germline CDR1 and CDR2: MRHNA and SNTAGT.

V and J are TRBV12-3 or TRBV12-4 and TRBJ2-3, with D possibly matching TRBD2 (5 bases). V was clipped by 3 bases and J by 4 bases, with 5 bases between them. The length of the CDR3 is 12 residues. The CDR3 region has the DNA TGTGCCAGCAGTTTCGGGGCAGATACGCAGTATTTT. Translated, it gives CASSFGADTQYF.

V is TRBV30 and J is TRBJ1-5; D unresolved. The V end lost 3 bases, the J end lost 3 bases, and 9 bases lay between the germline ends. Germline-derived CDR1 and CDR2 are GTSNPN and SVGIG (reference sequence). This CDR3 is built from 13 residues. CDR3 sequence: CAWSKTPNQPQHF. As DNA, the CDR3 is TGTGCCTGGAGCAAAACTCCCAATCAGCCCCAGCATTTT.

The CDR3 reads CASSFSGTDTQYF. Here the CDR3 DNA reads TGTGCCAGCAGCTTCTCCGGGACAGATACGCAGTATTTT. The genes are TRBV5-8 and TRBJ2-3; D is ambiguous. This CDR3 region has 13 residues. The V end lost 2 bases, the J end lost 3 bases, and 7 bases lay between the germline ends. The V gene's germline CDR1 is SGHTS and CDR2 YDEGEE.

The chain is built from TRBV4-1 and TRBJ1-1; D ambiguous. V lost 0 bases and J 8 bases, leaving 13 bases between the germline ends. CDR1 is MGHRA and CDR2 is YSYEKL in the germline V gene. The CDR3 length is 14 residues. The CDR3 nucleotides are TGCGCCAGCAGCCAAGATTGGAGGACGGGCGAAGCTTTCTTT. Residues: CASSQDWRTGEAFF.

V and J are TRBV4-1 and TRBJ2-5, with D tentatively TRBD1 (5 bases). The V gene's germline CDR1 is MGHRA and CDR2 YSYEKL. V dropped 6 bases and J dropped 5 bases, with 19 bases sitting between them. This CDR3 is built from 15 residues. The CDR3 loop is CASRQTDNPRETQYF. CDR3 coding DNA: TGCGCCAGCAGACAGACAGATAATCCTCGGGAGACCCAGTACTTC.

The V call is TRBV3-1 (or the pseudogene TRBV3-2), the J call TRBJ2-7, with 12 bases identical to TRBD2. Per the germline V gene, CDR1 is LGHDT and CDR2 is YNNKEL (reference sequence). This CDR3 is 16 amino acids long. V shed 3 bases and J 5 bases; nucleotides not matched to a gene: 8. The CDR3 coding sequence is TGTGCCAGCAGCCACGAAACTAGCGGGGGGCCCCACGAGCAGTACTTC. Protein product: CASSHETSGGPHEQYF.

V is TRBV12-3 or TRBV12-4 and J is TRBJ2-7; D might be TRBD2 (6 bases). V lost 2 bases and J lost 5, with 10 bases in between. This CDR3 is built from 13 residues. The CDR3 sequence is CASSLSPGDEQYF. The DNA for the CDR3 is TGTGCCAGCAGTTTATCGCCGGGGGACGAGCAGTACTTC.

The genes are TRBV7-9 and TRBJ1-2, with TRBD1 matching 8 bases. Germline V gene sequence: CDR1 SEHNR, CDR2 FQNEAQ (reference sequence). The CDR3 runs 15 residues. V lost 5 bases and J lost 5; bases outside the gene matches: 10. CDR3 bases: TGTGCCAGCAGCGCGGACAGGGCCCACCTTTATGGCTACACCTTC. Translating gives CASSADRAHLYGYTF.

V usage is TRBV6-5 and J usage is TRBJ2-1, with 9 nucleotides matching TRBD1. The CDR3 has 15 amino acids. V lost 6 bases to trimming and J lost 4 bases; unmatched junction nucleotides: 7. CDR1 is MNHEY, CDR2 SVGAGI, per germline. The CDR3 sequence is CASSGDRGIYNEQFF. CDR3 bases: TGTGCCAGCAGCGGCGACAGGGGGATTTACAATGAGCAGTTCTTC.

This chain connects TRBV19 to TRBJ1-1; a weak D match, TRBD1 (5 bases). Trimming removed 7 bases from V and 1 base from J, with 16 bases in between. CDR3 length equals 15 residues. Germline V gene sequence: CDR1 LNHDA, CDR2 SQIVND (reference sequence). The CDR3 region is CASIRFGQGNTEAFF. The CDR3 DNA reads TGTGCCAGTATACGCTTCGGACAAGGGAACACTGAAGCTTTCTTT.

V gene TRBV2 combines with J gene TRBJ2-3, with a weak D call TRBD2 (6 bases). V lost 7 bases to trimming and J lost 9 bases, with 14 bases between them. The length of the CDR3 is 12 residues. Germline V gene data show CDR1 as SNHLY and CDR2 as FYNNEI. The CDR3 nucleotides are TGTGCCAGCACCGAGGAGGAGGGAACGCAGTATTTT. Translation gives CASTEEEGTQYF.

This chain links TRBV2 with TRBJ1-1; D is undetermined. Trimming pared 8 bases from V and 0 bases from J, leaving 10 bases between. CDR1 SNHLY and CDR2 FYNNEI come from the germline V gene. The CDR3 totals 13 residues. The CDR3 sequence: CASLATVNTEAFF. The CDR3 nucleotides read TGTGCCAGCCTCGCAACAGTGAACACTGAAGCTTTCTTT. The full variable domain, its missing parts supplied by reference TRBV2 and TRBJ1-1, is EPEVTQTPSHQVTQMGQEVILRCVPISNHLYFYWYRQILGQKVEFLVSFYNNEISEKSEIFDDQFSVERPDGSNFTLKIRSTKLEDSAMYFCASLATVNTEAFFGQGTRLTVV.

V and J are TRBV6-5 and TRBJ1-4; D is perhaps TRBD1 (5 bases). Trimming left V 2 bases short and J 0 bases short, with 10 bases between. This CDR3 has 16 amino acids. The germline V gene has CDR1 MNHEY and CDR2 SVGAGI. The CDR3 DNA follows: TGTGCCAGCAGTTACGACAGTATCGCAACTAATGAAAAACTGTTTTTT. Protein sequence: CASSYDSIATNEKLFF.

The chain couples TRBV6-5 to TRBJ1-2; D may be TRBD1 (5 bases). Trimming took 8 bases from V and 4 from J, leaving 8 bases between them. Looked up from germline, CDR1 is MNHEY and CDR2 is SVGAGI. CDR3 length: 11 amino acids. As DNA, the CDR3 is TGTGCCAGCGAGCAGGGCTATGGCTACACCTTC. The encoded protein is CASEQGYGYTF.